The entry below describes one T cell receptor beta chain. The sample originates from a study of blood T cell repertoires in COVID-19. At the level of the study: Whether acute or convalescent, the COVID-19 samples came from the United States, Italy and Spain. T cells, B-cell-depleted T cells, or PBMCs supplied cDNA or gDNA.

Original handling: Amplification from reference gene primers served as the basis for estimated nucleated cell counts. Assay: immunoSEQ multiplex PCR; the TCRdb copy retains only in-frame clones and omits some. The V and J calls and the clone size are those of that table, but D and trimming were determined from the DNA. This table holds more than 150,000 clones, 80% to 90% found once. This CDR3 region has 17 residues. From germline, CDR1 is LNHDA and CDR2 SQIVND (reference sequence). Trimming took 4 bases from V and 2 from J; bases not matched to a gene: 10. Material for sequencing was peripheral blood. J is TRBJ2-1 and V is TRBV19; 8 positions agree with TRBD1. The TCR comes from a man aged 60-69 years with acute or convalescent COVID-19. In nucleotides, the CDR3 is TGTGCCAGTAGTAAACGACAGGGGAGTAGTACCTACAATGAGCAGTTCTTC. The encoded protein is CASSKRQGSSTYNEQFF.